The present entry profiles one T cell receptor beta chain with its context. The data were obtained in a study of OX40 agonist ivuxolimab in advanced cancers. The CDR3 has 13 amino acids. CDR1 and CDR2 (germline): MNHEY, SVGAGI. V lost 2 bases to trimming and J lost 2 bases, with 6 bases between them. Sequenced by immunoSEQ multiplex PCR; TCRdb stores in-frame clones only, minus some. The sample lists about 73,000 clones; 80% to 95% were seen once. The clonotype comes from an adult with an advanced solid tumor such as melanoma, head and neck, liver or kidney cancer. The sample in question was CD4+ or CD8+ T cells sorted from blood, obtained in a trial of the OX40 agonist ivuxolimab. The V and J genes are TRBV6-5 and TRBJ1-2; D is uncertain. The CDR3 sequence: CASSYGPNYGYTF. The CDR3 DNA is TGTGCCAGCAGTTACGGGCCGAACTATGGCTACACCTTC.